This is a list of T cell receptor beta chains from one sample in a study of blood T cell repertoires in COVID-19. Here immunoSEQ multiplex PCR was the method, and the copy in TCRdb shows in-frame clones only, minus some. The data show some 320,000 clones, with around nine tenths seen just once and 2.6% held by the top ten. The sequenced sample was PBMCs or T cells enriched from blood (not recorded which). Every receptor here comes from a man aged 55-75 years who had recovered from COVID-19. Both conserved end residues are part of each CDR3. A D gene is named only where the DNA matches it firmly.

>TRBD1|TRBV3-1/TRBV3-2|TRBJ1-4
TGTGCCAGCAGCCACCGTGACAGGGGGGACGAAAAACTGTTTTTT
CASSHRDRGDEKLFF
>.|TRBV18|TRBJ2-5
TGTGCCAGCTCACCACCGACGGGAGTGGAGACCCAGTACTTC
CASSPPTGVETQYF
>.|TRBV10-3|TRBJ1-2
TGTGCCATCAGTGAGAACAGGGAGTGGGGCTACACCTTC
CAISENREWGYTF
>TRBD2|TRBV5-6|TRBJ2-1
TGTGCCAGCAGCTATAGGACTAGCGGGAGTCGACAATACAATGAGCAGTTCTTC
CASSYRTSGSRQYNEQFF
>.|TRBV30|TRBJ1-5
TGTGCCTGGAGTGGGGCAGGGAAAGTTAATCAGCCCCAGCATTTT
CAWSGAGKVNQPQHF
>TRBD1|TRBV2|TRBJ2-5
TGTGCCAGCAGTGATTGGACAGGTTTGCGGGAGACCCAGTACTTC
CASSDWTGLRETQYF
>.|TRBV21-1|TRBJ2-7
TGTGCCAGCAGCAAAGTTTACAGGATTAGCTCCTACGAGCAGTACTTC
CASSKVYRISSYEQYF
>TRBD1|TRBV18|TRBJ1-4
TGTGCCAGCTCACCGGCGGGACAGGGCCATAATGAAAAACTGTTTTTT
CASSPAGQGHNEKLFF
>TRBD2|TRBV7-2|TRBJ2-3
TGTGCCAGCAGAGTCAGGGGGACTAGCGGGACAGCTAGCACAGATACGCAGTATTTT
CASRVRGTSGTASTDTQYF
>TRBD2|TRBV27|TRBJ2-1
TGTGCCAGCAGTTTAGGGCTAGCGGGGGGCAATGAGCAGTTCTTC
CASSLGLAGGNEQFF
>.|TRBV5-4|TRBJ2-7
TGTGCCAGCAGCTTAGACCGAATCCTGGGAGACGAGCAGTACTTC
CASSLDRILGDEQYF